This T cell receptor beta chain was sequenced in a study of cytomegalovirus exposure and HLA in healthy donors. Use of 60 Vbeta and 13 Jbeta primers characterized the PCR. Profiled with immunoSEQ multiplex PCR; TCRdb holds only in-frame clones, not every one. Altogether about 120,000 clones are present, about four fifths being singletons, with the ten largest covering about 3.5%. While unrecorded immune exposures were likely, the donors were nominally healthy when sampled. The sequence came from a woman aged 40 to 50 in good health and CMV-seropositive. Sequences were obtained from PBMCs.

The CDR3 here is CASSETGAGELFF. The CDR3 DNA is TGTGCCAGCAGCGAAACAGGGGCCGGGGAGCTGTTTTTT. The V call is TRBV7-3, the J call TRBJ2-2, with TRBD1 matching 7 bases. V trimming: 5 bases; J trimming: 6 bases; junction bases outside the gene matches: 3. Germline CDR1 and CDR2: SGHTA and FQGTGA. This CDR3 spans 13 amino acids.